This TCR beta chain was sequenced for a study of T cells after yellow fever vaccination. The study, taken as a whole, reports: The secondary response peaked faster, at day 5 versus 15, but was weaker. FACS-sorted repertoires could contain abundant clonotypes contaminating from the bulk population. Booster sampling recovered most clones from primary vaccination (roughly 96% CD4, around 88% CD8).

This CDR3 is built from 14 residues. Trimming took 7 bases from V and 4 from J, leaving 15 bases between them. There are many counts of this clonotype. No antigen is known for it. The TCR cDNA carried a universal primer site and UMIs from 5'RACE template switching. TCRdb processed the 5' RACE reads anew with MiXCR; each CDR3 protein has one entry. Among hundreds of thousands of distinct CDR3 sequences, 6% to 8% were seen once, and the ten largest hold about 15%. The V call is TRBV12-3 or TRBV12-4, the J call TRBJ2-3; the D gene is possibly TRBD2 (6 bases). The clonotype originates from a man aged 30 to 45 who received the YFV17D yellow fever vaccine. The sample consisted of PBMCs, taken 5 days after the yellow fever booster vaccination. The CDR3 is CASTGLPSSDTQYF. CDR3 sequence (DNA): TGTGCCAGCACGGGACTGCCGAGCTCAGATACGCAGTATTTT.